This T cell receptor (beta chain) is from a study of blood T cell repertoires in COVID-19. In the study overall: Material from acute and convalescent COVID-19 was sourced from the United States, Italy and Spain. PBMCs, B-cell-depleted T cells, or T cells were the source of the cDNA or gDNA that made up the material.

Germline V CDR1 and CDR2: SGHTS, YDEGEE. V lost 0 bases to trimming and J lost 7 bases; unmatched junction nucleotides: 2. This CDR3 is built from 14 residues. The authors' processing: Amplifying reference gene primers gave estimates of nucleated cell counts. Method: immunoSEQ multiplex PCR; TCRdb's copy keeps in-frame clones and lacks some. V, J and clone size are taken as reported in that table, and D and trimming were inferred from the DNA itself. This sample has around 43,000 clones, with approximately 80% found just once. Input material: peripheral blood. This TCR was sampled from an older man with acute or convalescent COVID-19. V and J are TRBV5-8 and TRBJ2-4; 9 positions match TRBD1. The CDR3 bases are TGTGCCAGCAGCTTGGGACAGGGGGTGAACATTCAGTACTTC. As protein: CASSLGQGVNIQYF.